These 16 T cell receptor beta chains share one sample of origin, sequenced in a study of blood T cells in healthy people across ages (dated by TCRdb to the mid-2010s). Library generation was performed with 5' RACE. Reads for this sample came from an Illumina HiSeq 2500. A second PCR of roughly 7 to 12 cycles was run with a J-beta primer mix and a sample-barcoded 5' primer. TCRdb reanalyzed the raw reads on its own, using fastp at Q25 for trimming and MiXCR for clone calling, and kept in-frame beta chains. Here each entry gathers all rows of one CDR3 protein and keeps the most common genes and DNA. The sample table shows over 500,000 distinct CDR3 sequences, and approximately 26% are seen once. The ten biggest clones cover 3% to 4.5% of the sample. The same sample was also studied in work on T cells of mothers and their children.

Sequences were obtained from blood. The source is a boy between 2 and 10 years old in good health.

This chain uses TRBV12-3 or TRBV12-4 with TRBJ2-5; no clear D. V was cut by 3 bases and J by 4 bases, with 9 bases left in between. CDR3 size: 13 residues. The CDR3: CASSFPDAETQYF. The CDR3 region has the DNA TGTGCCAGCAGTTTTCCGGACGCAGAGACCCAGTACTTC.

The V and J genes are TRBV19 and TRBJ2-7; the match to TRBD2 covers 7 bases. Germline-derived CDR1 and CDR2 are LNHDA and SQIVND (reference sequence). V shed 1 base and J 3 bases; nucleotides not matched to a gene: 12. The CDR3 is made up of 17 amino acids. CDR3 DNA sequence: TGTGCCAGTAGTATAGGCACCCTAGCGGCCGGCTACTACGAGCAGTACTTC. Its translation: CASSIGTLAAGYYEQYF.

The CDR3 sequence: CASSEQYNTEAFF. DNA for the CDR3: TGTGCCAGCAGTGAACAGTATAACACTGAAGCTTTCTTT. This chain uses TRBV6-1 with TRBJ1-1; D gene uncertain. The V end was cut by 2 bases, the J end by 2 bases, with 6 bases between. The V gene's germline CDR1 is MNHNS and CDR2 SASEGT. This CDR3 is 13 amino acids long.

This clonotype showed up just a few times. CDR3 in DNA: TGTGCCAGCAGGGACAGGGGGCGCGACACCGGGGAGCTGTTTTTT. Translation: CASRDRGRDTGELFF. The gene calls are TRBV25-1 and TRBJ2-2; TRBD1 matches at 11 bases. V dropped 6 bases and J dropped 3; count of bases not matched to a gene: 3. CDR3 length: 15 amino acids. CDR1 and CDR2 (germline): MGHDK, SYGVNS.

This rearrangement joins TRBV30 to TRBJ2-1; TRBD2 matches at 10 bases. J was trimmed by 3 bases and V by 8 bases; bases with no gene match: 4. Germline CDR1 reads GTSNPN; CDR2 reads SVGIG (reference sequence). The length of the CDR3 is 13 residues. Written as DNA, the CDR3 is TGTGCCGGAAGACTAGCGGGCTACAATGAGCAGTTCTTC. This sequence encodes CAGRLAGYNEQFF.

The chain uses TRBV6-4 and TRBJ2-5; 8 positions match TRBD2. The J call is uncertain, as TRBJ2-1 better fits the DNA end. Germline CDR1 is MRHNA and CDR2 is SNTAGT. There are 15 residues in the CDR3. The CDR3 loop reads CASSSGGGTFNEQFF. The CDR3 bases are TGTGCCAGCAGCTCCGGCGGGGGGACCTTTAATGAGCAGTTCTTC.

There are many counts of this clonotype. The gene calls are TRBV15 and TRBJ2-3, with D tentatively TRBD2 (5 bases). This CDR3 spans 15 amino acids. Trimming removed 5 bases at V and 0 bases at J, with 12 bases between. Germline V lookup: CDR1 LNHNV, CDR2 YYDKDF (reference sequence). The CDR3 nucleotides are TGTGCCACCAGCTCCGGGATCTCAAGCACAGATACGCAGTATTTT. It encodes CATSSGISSTDTQYF.

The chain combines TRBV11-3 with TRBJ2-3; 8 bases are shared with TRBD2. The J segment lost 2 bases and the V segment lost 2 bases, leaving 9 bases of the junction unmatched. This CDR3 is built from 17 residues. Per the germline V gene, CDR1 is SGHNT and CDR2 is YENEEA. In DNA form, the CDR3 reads TGTGCCAGCAGCTTAAGGGGAACTAGCGGATTCACAGATACGCAGTATTTT. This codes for CASSLRGTSGFTDTQYF. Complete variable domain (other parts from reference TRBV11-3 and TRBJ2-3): EAGVVQSPRYKIIEKKQPVAFWCNPISGHNTLYWYLQNLGQGPELLIRYENEEAVDDSQLPKDRFSAERLKGVDSTLKIQPAELGDSAVYLCASSLRGTSGFTDTQYFGPGTRLTVL.

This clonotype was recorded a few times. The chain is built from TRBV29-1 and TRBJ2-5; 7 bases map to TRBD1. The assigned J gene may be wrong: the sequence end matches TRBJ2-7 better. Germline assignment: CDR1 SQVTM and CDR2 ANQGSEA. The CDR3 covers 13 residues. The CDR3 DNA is TGCAGCGTTGCCGACAGGGCGTCCTACGAGCAGTACTTC. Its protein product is CSVADRASYEQYF.

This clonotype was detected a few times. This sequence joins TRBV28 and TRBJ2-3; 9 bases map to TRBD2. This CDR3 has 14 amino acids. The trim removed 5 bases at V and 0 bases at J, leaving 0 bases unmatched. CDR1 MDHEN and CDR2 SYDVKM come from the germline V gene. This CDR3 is CASSTSGSTDTQYF. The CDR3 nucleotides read TGTGCCAGCAGTACTAGCGGGAGCACAGATACGCAGTATTTT. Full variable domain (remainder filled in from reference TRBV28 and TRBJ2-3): DVKVTQSSRYLVKRTGEKVFLECVQDMDHENMFWYRQDPGLGLRLIYFSYDVKMKEKGDIPEGYSVSREKKERFSLILESASTNQTSMYLCASSTSGSTDTQYFGPGTRLTVL.

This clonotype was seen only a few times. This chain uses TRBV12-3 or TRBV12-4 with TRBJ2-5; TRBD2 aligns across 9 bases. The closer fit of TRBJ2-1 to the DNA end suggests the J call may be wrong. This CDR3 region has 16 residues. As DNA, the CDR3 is TGTGCCAGCAGTTCCCCCGGCGGGAGGGGCTTAGATGAGCAGTTCTTC. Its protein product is CASSSPGGRGLDEQFF.

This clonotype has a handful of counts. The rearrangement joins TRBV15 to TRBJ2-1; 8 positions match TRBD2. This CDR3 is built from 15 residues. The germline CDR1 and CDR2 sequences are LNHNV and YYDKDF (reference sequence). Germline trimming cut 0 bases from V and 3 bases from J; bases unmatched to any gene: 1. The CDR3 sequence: CATSREAGVYNEQFF. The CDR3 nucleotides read TGTGCCACCAGCAGAGAAGCGGGAGTCTACAATGAGCAGTTCTTC.

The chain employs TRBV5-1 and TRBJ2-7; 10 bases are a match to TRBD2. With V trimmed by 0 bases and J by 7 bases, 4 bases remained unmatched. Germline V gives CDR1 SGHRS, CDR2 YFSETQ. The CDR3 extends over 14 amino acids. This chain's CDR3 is CASSLASGSGEQYF. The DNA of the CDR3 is TGCGCCAGCAGCTTGGCTAGCGGGAGTGGTGAGCAGTACTTC.

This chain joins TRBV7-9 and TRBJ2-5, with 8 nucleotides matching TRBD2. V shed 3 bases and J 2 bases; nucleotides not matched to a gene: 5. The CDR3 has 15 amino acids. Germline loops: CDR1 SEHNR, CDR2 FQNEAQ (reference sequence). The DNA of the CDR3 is TGTGCCAGCAGCTTCTTAACTAGCGGTCAAGAGACCCAGTACTTC. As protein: CASSFLTSGQETQYF.

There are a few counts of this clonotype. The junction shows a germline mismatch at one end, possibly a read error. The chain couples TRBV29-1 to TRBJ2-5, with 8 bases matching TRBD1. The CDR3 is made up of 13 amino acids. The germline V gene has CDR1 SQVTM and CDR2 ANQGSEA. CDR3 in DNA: TGCAGCGTTGAAACAGGGGGAGGAGAGACCCAGTGCTTC. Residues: CSVETGGGETQCF.

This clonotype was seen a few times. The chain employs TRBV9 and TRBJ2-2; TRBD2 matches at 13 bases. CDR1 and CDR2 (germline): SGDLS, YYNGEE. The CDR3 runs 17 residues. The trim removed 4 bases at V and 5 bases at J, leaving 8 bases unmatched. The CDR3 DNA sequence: TGTGCCAGCAGCTCTACTAGCGGGGGGGCCAAAACCGGGGAGCTGTTTTTT. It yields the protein CASSSTSGGAKTGELFF.